This TCR beta chain was sequenced during a study of T cell repertoires in cytomegalovirus infection. CDR3 size: 14 residues. J lost 8 bases, V lost 3 bases, and 3 bases had no gene match. From germline, CDR1 is MDHEN and CDR2 SYDVKM. This clonotype was counted ten times or more. One entry per CDR3 protein, called by TCRdb with MiXCR from the reads. The table has 300,000 to 400,000 distinct CDR3 sequences, 15% to 20% seen once. Sequencing was done on a sample of PBMCs. The gene calls are TRBV28 and TRBJ1-6; 8 bases map to TRBD1. The TCR originated in a human donor in good health (CMV status not recorded). Some clones in this sample may be carry-over from other donors' samples. The CDR3 reads CASSFDRGYSPLHF. For the CDR3, the DNA is TGTGCCAGCAGTTTCGACAGGGGCTATTCACCCCTCCACTTT.